The rows below give T cell receptor beta chains drawn from one sample of a study of T cell responses to AZD1222 COVID-19 vaccine. The data were produced by immunoSEQ multiplex PCR, yet TCRdb's version contains in-frame clones alone and is incomplete. The table shows about 77,000 clones, with around 90% occurring only once. The specimen was peripheral blood, collected 28 days after the second AZD1222 dose. The receptors here all came from an adult who received the AZD1222 COVID-19 vaccine. Both conserved end residues are part of each CDR3. Fields, in order: CDR3 protein, CDR3 DNA, D gene, clone size, J gene, CDR3 length, V gene. A D gene is named only where the DNA matches it firmly. A row's size may be missing; if present it is once, few, many or a size class.

CASSVIRMVQYF TGTGCCAGTAGTGTAATTAGAATGGTGCAGTATTTT . . TRBJ2-3 12 TRBV19
CASSTDGSYNEQFF TGTGCCAGCAGCACCGACGGCTCCTACAATGAGCAGTTCTTC . . TRBJ2-1 14 TRBV7-2
CASSQWVRSTEAFF TGCGCCAGCAGCCAATGGGTCAGGAGCACTGAAGCTTTCTTT . . TRBJ1-1 14 TRBV4-1
CASSPPSGSTDTQYF TGTGCCAGCTCACCACCTAGCGGAAGCACAGATACGCAGTATTTT . once TRBJ2-3 15 TRBV18
CAWSVLNEQFF TGTGCCTGGAGTGTACTTAATGAGCAGTTCTTC . once TRBJ2-1 11 TRBV30
CAISESGRTKGGEQYF TGTGCCATCAGTGAGTCCGGCAGGACAAAAGGGGGCGAGCAGTACTTC . . TRBJ2-7 16 TRBV10-3
CASSLNVRINEKLFF TGTGCCAGCAGCCTCAACGTCAGGATTAATGAAAAACTGTTTTTT . . TRBJ1-4 15 TRBV7-6
CASSSLAGGETQYF TGTGCCAGCAGCTCCTTAGCGGGAGGTGAGACCCAGTACTTC TRBD2 . TRBJ2-5 14 TRBV11-2
CASSHKTGSDSPLHF TGTGCCAGCAGCCATAAGACAGGGTCCGATTCACCCCTCCACTTT TRBD1 . TRBJ1-6 15 TRBV5-4
CASSVSWGSEQYF TGTGCCAGCAGCGTTTCATGGGGCTCCGAGCAGTACTTC . . TRBJ2-7 13 TRBV9
CASSLFSGNYNEQFF TGTGCCAGCAGCTTATTCAGCGGAAATTACAATGAGCAGTTCTTC . . TRBJ2-1 15 TRBV7-2
CATSSGRGGTDTQYF TGTGCCACCAGCAGTGGCAGGGGCGGCACAGATACGCAGTATTTT . few TRBJ2-3 15 TRBV15
CASSQVVTGDTFGYTF TGCGCCAGCAGCCAAGTTGTGACAGGCGACACGTTTGGCTACACCTTC . . TRBJ1-2 16 TRBV4-1
CASKGGGTGELFF TGTGCCAGCAAGGGGGGGGGCACCGGGGAGCTGTTTTTT . . TRBJ2-2 13 TRBV6-5
CATSDFGLGDRDNEQFF TGTGCCACCAGTGATTTTGGGCTAGGAGACAGAGACAATGAGCAGTTCTTC . few TRBJ2-1 17 TRBV24-1
CASSPGTLSGNTIYF TGTGCCAGCAGCCCCGGGACCCTCTCTGGAAACACCATATATTTT . . TRBJ1-3 15 TRBV5-6
CAATGTSAAEQFF TGTGCCGCTACCGGGACTAGCGCGGCTGAGCAGTTCTTC TRBD2 . TRBJ2-1 13 TRBV18
CASYSGAPILADTQYF TGTGCCAGCTACTCGGGGGCCCCGATTCTGGCAGATACGCAGTATTTT . few TRBJ2-3 16 TRBV18
CASSYFPAGVGGEQYF TGTGCCAGCAGTTATTTCCCAGCGGGAGTTGGGGGCGAGCAGTACTTC TRBD2 . TRBJ2-7 16 TRBV6-5
CASSLYQNTEAFF TGTGCCAGCAGCTTATATCAGAACACTGAAGCTTTCTTT . few TRBJ1-1 13 TRBV7-2
CASSQTGTGGYTF TGTGCCAGCAGTCAGACAGGGACGGGGGGCTACACCTTC TRBD1 once TRBJ1-2 13 TRBV12-3/TRBV12-4
CASSFSGGTGEQYF TGTGCCAGCAGCTTTTCGGGGGGGACGGGCGAGCAGTACTTC TRBD2 . TRBJ2-7 14 TRBV7-2
CASSPGRSTEAFF TGTGCCAGCAGCCCGGGACGGTCCACTGAAGCTTTCTTT . . TRBJ1-1 13 TRBV3-1/TRBV3-2
CASSETPGLTGGYNEQFF TGTGCCAGCAGCGAAACCCCCGGCCTTACAGGAGGCTACAATGAGCAGTTCTTC . few TRBJ2-1 18 TRBV7-6
CSVEDPGQGHYEQYF TGCAGCGTTGAAGACCCGGGACAGGGGCATTACGAGCAGTACTTC TRBD1 . TRBJ2-7 15 TRBV29-1
CASSRDRGYEQYF TGTGCCAGCAGCCGGGACAGGGGATACGAGCAGTACTTC TRBD1 . TRBJ2-7 13 TRBV14
CASSYPTDRGVGTQYF TGTGCCAGCAGTTACCCAACGGACAGGGGAGTAGGGACCCAGTACTTC TRBD1 many TRBJ2-5 16 TRBV6-5
CASRGEDYGYTF TGTGCCAGCAGAGGCGAGGACTATGGCTACACCTTC . . TRBJ1-2 12 TRBV27
CASSEDRELYEQYF TGTGCCAGCAGTGAGGACAGGGAGCTCTACGAGCAGTACTTC TRBD1 . TRBJ2-7 14 TRBV6-1
CASSRDSNLMNTEAFF TGTGCCAGCTCACGGGACAGTAACCTCATGAACACTGAAGCTTTCTTT TRBD1 . TRBJ1-1 16 TRBV18
CASSQSGTDTDEQFF TGCGCCAGCAGTCAATCTGGGACAGATACTGACGAGCAGTTCTTC TRBD1 . TRBJ2-1 15 TRBV23-1